Sequencing of this T cell receptor beta chain was carried out in a study of blood T cell repertoires in COVID-19 (dated by TCRdb to between 2020 and 2021). Concerning the study at large: Samples covering the acute and convalescent phases of COVID-19 were provided by collaborators in the United States, Italy and Spain. The repertoires were released in a freely available public database intended as a resource for research on the immune response to SARS-CoV-2. The prospective study material was composed of cDNA or gDNA derived from T cells, B-cell-depleted T cells, or PBMCs. A de-identified subject ID, COVID-19 status, age in years and sex were almost always included in the sample metadata. Samples were obtained from the ongoing ImmuneRACE study (first 160 participants) and from 1,200 or so subjects provided by 6 global collaborators. Where available, HLA class I and class II types were taken from metadata supplied by the sample provider and were not determined by assay-based typing. Deeply sampled blood TCRbeta repertoires from subjects exposed to, actively infected with, or recovered from COVID-19 were included in the dataset. Beyond this particular receptor, the publication reports: The quantity of clinical and demographic metadata differed by source and by participant and was supplied without curation.

Details on this clone: The specificity of this receptor is unknown. One end of the junction varies from germline; a read error may be responsible.

The CDR3 runs 15 residues from the cysteine to the phenylalanine. The entry retains the CDR3 DNA only, 45 bases that are in frame from base 1. The germline V gene specifies MNHEY as CDR1 and SVGAGI as CDR2. Each collaborating institution followed its own protocols to collect whole blood in K2EDTA tubes. For TCRbeta analysis, collaborators shipped samples in one of three forms: frozen whole blood, isolated PBMCs, or DNA extracted from either of those sample types. TCRbeta CDR3 regions were amplified from genomic DNA using the immunoSEQ Assay, a bias-controlled multiplex PCR. Under the source paper's analysis protocol: Nucleated cell counts per sample were estimated from amplification of reference gene primers within the assay. To quantify the absolute abundance of each unique TCRbeta CDR3 rearrangement, sequence reads were collapsed and filtered. For each sample, productive Simpson clonality was calculated as the square root of Simpson's diversity index over productive rearrangements. The table comes from immuneACCESS by way of TCRdb, which keeps in-frame sequences with V and J called. Part of the clones is missing from these tables; in studies checked, under half for an unresolved V gene and the rest for unknown reasons. The DNA gave D and trimming, while V, J and clone size come from that table. For this sample there are more than 85,000 clones; nearly 90% appear just once. The ten largest make up 3.5% to 5.5% of the sample.

The V gene is TRBV6-5 and the J gene is TRBJ2-2; 7 bases in the junction line up with TRBD1. The sequencing input was peripheral blood. The TCR was taken from a man in his 70s with acute or convalescent COVID-19. The CDR3 loop reads CASSYQTGNPGELFF. The bases are TGTGCCAGCAGTTATCAGACAGGGAACCCCGGGGAGCTGTTTTTT.